This paragraph reports one TCR beta chain. This entry is derived from a study of T cell changes during pregnancy in multiple sclerosis. The CDR3 runs 14 residues. Germline-derived CDR1 and CDR2 are MDHEN and SYDVKM. V was trimmed by 4 bases and J by 1 base, leaving 10 bases between them. Using immunoSEQ multiplex PCR, the repertoire was profiled, and TCRdb retains in-frame clones only, with some absent. The top ten clones hold approximately 0.76% of a sample with about 100,000 clones, 90% of them seen once. V usage is TRBV28 and J usage is TRBJ1-1; weak D call: TRBD1 (5 bases). The sample in question was peripheral blood, obtained in the second trimester of pregnancy. The source of this sequence is a female donor in good health, enrolled as a control in a pregnancy study. The CDR3 region is CASSSAGGNTEAFF. The DNA for the CDR3 is TGTGCCAGCAGTTCCGCGGGGGGGAACACTGAAGCTTTCTTT. The full variable domain, rest sourced from reference TRBV28 and TRBJ1-1, is DVKVTQSSRYLVKRTGEKVFLECVQDMDHENMFWYRQDPGLGLRLIYFSYDVKMKEKGDIPEGYSVSREKKERFSLILESASTNQTSMYLCASSSAGGNTEAFFGQGTRLTVV.